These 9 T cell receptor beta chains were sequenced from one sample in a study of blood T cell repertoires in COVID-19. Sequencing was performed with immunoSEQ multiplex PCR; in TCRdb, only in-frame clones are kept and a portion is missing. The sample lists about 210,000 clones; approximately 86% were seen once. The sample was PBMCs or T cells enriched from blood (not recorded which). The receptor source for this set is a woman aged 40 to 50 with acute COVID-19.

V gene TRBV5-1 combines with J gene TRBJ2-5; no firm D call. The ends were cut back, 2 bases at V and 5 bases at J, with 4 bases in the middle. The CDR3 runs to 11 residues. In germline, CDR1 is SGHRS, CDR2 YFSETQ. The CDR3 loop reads CASSFRETQYF. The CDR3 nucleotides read TGCGCCAGCAGCTTCCGGGAGACCCAGTACTTC. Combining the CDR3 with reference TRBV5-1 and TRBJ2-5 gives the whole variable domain KAGVTQTPRYLIKTRGQQVTLSCSPISGHRSVSWYQQTPGQGLQFLFEYFSETQRNKGNFPGRFSGRQFSNSRSEMNVSTLELGDSALYLCASSFRETQYFGPGTRLLVL.

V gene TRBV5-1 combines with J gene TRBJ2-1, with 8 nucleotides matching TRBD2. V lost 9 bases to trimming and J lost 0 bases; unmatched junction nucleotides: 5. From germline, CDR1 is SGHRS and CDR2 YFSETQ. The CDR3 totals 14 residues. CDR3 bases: TGCGCCACCGGGAGGGGCAGCTCCTACAATGAGCAGTTCTTC. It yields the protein CATGRGSSYNEQFF.

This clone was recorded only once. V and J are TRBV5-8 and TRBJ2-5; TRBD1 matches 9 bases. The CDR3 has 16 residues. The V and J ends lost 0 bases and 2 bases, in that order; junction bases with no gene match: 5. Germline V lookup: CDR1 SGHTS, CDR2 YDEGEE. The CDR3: CASSLGRGTGQETQYF. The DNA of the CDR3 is TGTGCCAGCAGCTTGGGTCGGGGGACAGGGCAAGAGACCCAGTACTTC.

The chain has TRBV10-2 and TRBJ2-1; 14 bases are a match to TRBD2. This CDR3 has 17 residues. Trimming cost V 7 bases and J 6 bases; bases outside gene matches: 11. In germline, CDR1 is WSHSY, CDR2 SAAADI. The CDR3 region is CASTKGLAGAGSNEQFF. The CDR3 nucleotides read TGCGCCAGCACCAAGGGACTAGCGGGAGCCGGATCCAATGAGCAGTTCTTC.

DNA for the CDR3: TGTGCCAGTCAAGCCGGACAGGGCAATAGCAATCAGCCCCAGCATTTT. Translation gives CASQAGQGNSNQPQHF. The chain uses TRBV19 and TRBJ1-5; 8 bases match TRBD1. The CDR3 covers 16 residues. J lost 0 bases, V lost 8 bases, and 9 bases had no gene match. Germline-derived CDR1 and CDR2 are LNHDA and SQIVND (reference sequence).

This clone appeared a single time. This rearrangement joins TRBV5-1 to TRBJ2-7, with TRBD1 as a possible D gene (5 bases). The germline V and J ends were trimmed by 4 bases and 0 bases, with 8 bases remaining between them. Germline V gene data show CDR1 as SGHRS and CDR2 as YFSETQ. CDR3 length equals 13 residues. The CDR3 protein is CASSPRDSYEQYF. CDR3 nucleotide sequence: TGCGCCAGCAGCCCCAGGGACTCCTACGAGCAGTACTTC. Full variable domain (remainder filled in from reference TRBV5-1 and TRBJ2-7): KAGVTQTPRYLIKTRGQQVTLSCSPISGHRSVSWYQQTPGQGLQFLFEYFSETQRNKGNFPGRFSGRQFSNSRSEMNVSTLELGDSALYLCASSPRDSYEQYFGPGTRLTVT.

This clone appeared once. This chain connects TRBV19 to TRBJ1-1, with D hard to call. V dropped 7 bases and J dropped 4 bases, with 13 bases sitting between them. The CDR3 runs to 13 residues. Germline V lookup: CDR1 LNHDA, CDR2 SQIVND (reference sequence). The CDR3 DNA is TGTGCCAGTAAACTAGAACGGCGCACTGAAGCTTTCTTT. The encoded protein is CASKLERRTEAFF.

CDR3 region: CASSLDLRLSSYNEQFF. DNA for the CDR3: TGTGCCAGCAGCTTAGATCTGCGGTTAAGCTCCTACAATGAGCAGTTCTTC. The chain couples TRBV7-8 to TRBJ2-1, with D hard to call. V lost 1 base, J lost 0 bases, and 13 bases lay in between. CDR3 length: 17 amino acids. Germline V gene data show CDR1 as SGHVS and CDR2 as FQNEAQ. The full variable domain, rest sourced from reference TRBV7-8 and TRBJ2-1, is GAGVSQSPRYKVAKRGQDVALRCDPISGHVSLFWYQQALGQGPEFLTYFQNEAQLDKSGLPSDRFFAERPEGSVSTLKIQRTQQEDSAVYLCASSLDLRLSSYNEQFFGPGTRLTVL.

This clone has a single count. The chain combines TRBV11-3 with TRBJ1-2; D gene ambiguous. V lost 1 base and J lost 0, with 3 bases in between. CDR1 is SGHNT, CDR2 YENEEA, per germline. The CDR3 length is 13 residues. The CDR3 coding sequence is TGTGCCAGCAGCTTAGGAGCTAACTATGGCTACACCTTC. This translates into CASSLGANYGYTF.